This is a list of T cell receptor beta chains from one sample in a study of T cell repertoires in cytomegalovirus infection. TCRdb re-derived calls from the reads in MiXCR, one entry per CDR3 protein. Of approximately 140,000 distinct CDR3 sequences listed, about 10% are singletons. The material sequenced was PBMCs. Receptor source: a human donor in good health (CMV status not recorded). Some clones in this sample may be carry-over from other donors' samples. The CDR3 runs from the conserved cysteine through the conserved F or W. D genes are given only for firm matches. Rows may omit the clone size; those that give it use once, few, many or a size class.

cdr3_aa: CATSGILTGAQVTEAFF
cdr3_nt: TGTGCCACCAGCGGAATACTTACAGGGGCTCAGGTCACTGAAGCTTTCTTT
v_call: TRBV15
j_call: TRBJ1-1
d_call: TRBD1
clone_size: many

cdr3_aa: CASSGGQRETQYF
cdr3_nt: TGTGCCAGCAGCGGGGGACAGCGAGAGACCCAGTACTTC
v_call: TRBV7-7
j_call: TRBJ2-5
d_call: TRBD1
clone_size: many

cdr3_aa: CASSQDRVTEAFF
cdr3_nt: TGTGCCAGCAGCCAGGATAGGGTCACTGAAGCTTTCTTT
v_call: TRBV7-2
j_call: TRBJ1-1
d_call: NA
clone_size: many

cdr3_aa: CSVDPRGAEGGYTF
cdr3_nt: TGCAGCGTTGACCCGAGGGGGGCTGAGGGTGGCTACACCTTC
v_call: TRBV29-1
j_call: TRBJ1-2
d_call: NA
clone_size: many

cdr3_aa: CASMVGGGYTF
cdr3_nt: TGTGCCAGCATGGTGGGGGGCGGCTACACCTTC
v_call: TRBV28
j_call: TRBJ1-2
d_call: NA
clone_size: few

cdr3_aa: CASSAGTGGSYGYTF
cdr3_nt: TGCGCCAGCAGCGCCGGGACAGGGGGCTCCTATGGCTACACCTTC
v_call: TRBV5-1
j_call: TRBJ1-2
d_call: TRBD1
clone_size: NA

cdr3_aa: CATSDWKGGSGELFF
cdr3_nt: TGTGCCACCAGTGATTGGAAGGGGGGATCCGGGGAGCTGTTTTTT
v_call: TRBV24-1
j_call: TRBJ2-2
d_call: NA
clone_size: NA

cdr3_aa: CASSSTGMNQPQHF
cdr3_nt: TGTGCCAGCAGTTCGACAGGGATGAATCAGCCCCAGCATTTT
v_call: TRBV6-6
j_call: TRBJ1-5
d_call: TRBD1
clone_size: NA

cdr3_aa: CASSAGQGNYGYTF
cdr3_nt: TGTGCCAGCAGCGCGGGACAGGGGAACTATGGCTACACCTTC
v_call: TRBV12-3/TRBV12-4
j_call: TRBJ1-2
d_call: TRBD1
clone_size: NA

cdr3_aa: CASRRGDRGRNSPLHF
cdr3_nt: TGTGCCAGCCGGAGGGGGGACAGGGGTCGTAATTCACCCCTCCACTTT
v_call: TRBV28
j_call: TRBJ1-6
d_call: TRBD1
clone_size: few

cdr3_aa: CASSFGRRQYEQYF
cdr3_nt: TGTGCCAGCAGTTTCGGCCGCCGCCAGTACGAGCAGTACTTC
v_call: TRBV12-3/TRBV12-4
j_call: TRBJ2-7
d_call: NA
clone_size: many

cdr3_aa: CASSRDSNTGELFF
cdr3_nt: TGCGCCAGCAGCCGGGATTCGAACACCGGGGAGCTGTTTTTT
v_call: TRBV4-3
j_call: TRBJ2-2
d_call: NA
clone_size: many

cdr3_aa: CASSMRGGITDTQYF
cdr3_nt: TGTGCCAGTAGTATGCGCGGGGGTATCACAGATACGCAGTATTTT
v_call: TRBV19
j_call: TRBJ2-3
d_call: TRBD2
clone_size: many

cdr3_aa: CASSRDSNAKNTEAFF
cdr3_nt: TGTGCCAGCTCCCGGGATTCCAACGCGAAGAACACTGAAGCTTTCTTT
v_call: TRBV18
j_call: TRBJ1-1
d_call: NA
clone_size: NA

cdr3_aa: CASSLTSEQFF
cdr3_nt: TGTGCCAGCAGTTTAACTAGTGAGCAGTTCTTC
v_call: TRBV2
j_call: TRBJ2-1
d_call: NA
clone_size: many

cdr3_aa: CASSPGGAGTNTGELFF
cdr3_nt: TGTGCCAGCAGTCCAGGGGGCGCGGGGACGAACACCGGGGAGCTGTTTTTT
v_call: TRBV6-2/TRBV6-3
j_call: TRBJ2-2
d_call: TRBD1
clone_size: few

cdr3_aa: CAGSLGPDYEQYF
cdr3_nt: TGTGCCGGCAGCTTAGGGCCAGATTACGAGCAGTACTTC
v_call: TRBV7-6
j_call: TRBJ2-7
d_call: NA
clone_size: NA

cdr3_aa: CASTQLGGKNTGELFF
cdr3_nt: TGTGCCAGCACCCAGCTTGGGGGAAAGAACACCGGGGAGCTGTTTTTT
v_call: TRBV12-3/TRBV12-4
j_call: TRBJ2-2
d_call: NA
clone_size: many

cdr3_aa: CASSLTGGRGYTF
cdr3_nt: TGTGCCAGCAGTTTAACAGGGGGCCGTGGCTACACCTTC
v_call: TRBV25-1
j_call: TRBJ1-2
d_call: TRBD1
clone_size: few

cdr3_aa: CASSPWTGRDNEQFF
cdr3_nt: TGCGCCAGCAGCCCCTGGACAGGGAGGGACAATGAGCAGTTCTTC
v_call: TRBV4-1
j_call: TRBJ2-1
d_call: NA
clone_size: many

cdr3_aa: CASSRTGGEDYGYTF
cdr3_nt: TGTGCCAGTAGTAGGACAGGGGGCGAGGACTATGGCTACACCTTC
v_call: TRBV19
j_call: TRBJ1-2
d_call: TRBD1
clone_size: many

cdr3_aa: CASREQGQGNQPQHF
cdr3_nt: TGTGCCAGCAGGGAGCAGGGGCAGGGCAATCAGCCCCAGCATTTT
v_call: TRBV28
j_call: TRBJ1-5
d_call: NA
clone_size: many

cdr3_aa: CASGTAAGNSPLHF
cdr3_nt: TGTGCCAGCGGGACCGCGGCAGGCAATTCACCCCTCCACTTT
v_call: TRBV12-3/TRBV12-4
j_call: TRBJ1-6
d_call: NA
clone_size: NA

cdr3_aa: CASSLKGQWQGDTQYF
cdr3_nt: TGTGCCAGCAGTTTGAAAGGACAGTGGCAGGGGGATACGCAGTATTTT
v_call: TRBV28
j_call: TRBJ2-3
d_call: NA
clone_size: few

cdr3_aa: CASSRGTSWDEQYF
cdr3_nt: TGTGCCAGCAGCCGAGGGACTAGCTGGGATGAGCAGTACTTC
v_call: TRBV6-5
j_call: TRBJ2-7
d_call: TRBD2
clone_size: few

cdr3_aa: CASSRSGTGNENYGYTF
cdr3_nt: TGTGCCAGCAGTCGAAGCGGGACAGGGAACGAAAACTATGGCTACACCTTC
v_call: TRBV6-5
j_call: TRBJ1-2
d_call: TRBD1
clone_size: NA

cdr3_aa: CSVEVSLNTEAFF
cdr3_nt: TGCAGCGTTGAAGTATCCTTGAACACTGAAGCTTTCTTT
v_call: TRBV29-1
j_call: TRBJ1-1
d_call: NA
clone_size: few

cdr3_aa: CASSSGGFNSPLHF
cdr3_nt: TGTGCCAGCAGTTCAGGGGGCTTTAATTCACCCCTCCACTTT
v_call: TRBV27
j_call: TRBJ1-6
d_call: TRBD1
clone_size: NA

cdr3_aa: CASSYSARSGTDTQYF
cdr3_nt: TGTGCCAGCAGTTACTCGGCGAGATCGGGTACAGATACGCAGTATTTT
v_call: TRBV6-5
j_call: TRBJ2-3
d_call: NA
clone_size: NA

cdr3_aa: CASSGVEPPEETQYF
cdr3_nt: TGTGCCAGCAGTGGAGTGGAACCGCCAGAGGAGACCCAGTACTTC
v_call: TRBV2
j_call: TRBJ2-5
d_call: NA
clone_size: many

cdr3_aa: CASSQDGPSEQYF
cdr3_nt: TGTGCCAGCAGCCAAGACGGACCAAGCGAGCAGTACTTC
v_call: TRBV14
j_call: TRBJ2-7
d_call: NA
clone_size: many

cdr3_aa: CSVAPSGGGKNIQYF
cdr3_nt: TGCAGCGTCGCCCCTTCAGGGGGAGGCAAAAACATTCAGTACTTC
v_call: TRBV29-1
j_call: TRBJ2-4
d_call: NA
clone_size: NA

cdr3_aa: CASSGVPQNSPLHF
cdr3_nt: TGTGCCAGCAGCGGGGTCCCCCAGAATTCACCCCTCCACTTT
v_call: TRBV2
j_call: TRBJ1-6
d_call: NA
clone_size: many

cdr3_aa: CASSSGGGSTDTQYF
cdr3_nt: TGTGCCAGCAGCTCGGGCGGGGGGTCCACAGATACGCAGTATTTT
v_call: TRBV7-9
j_call: TRBJ2-3
d_call: TRBD2
clone_size: many

cdr3_aa: CASSQGPGALNTEAFF
cdr3_nt: TGTGCCAGCAGCCAGGGACCGGGCGCTCTGAACACTGAAGCTTTCTTT
v_call: TRBV14
j_call: TRBJ1-1
d_call: NA
clone_size: NA

cdr3_aa: CASSHSTGYNSPLHF
cdr3_nt: TGTGCCAGCAGCCACTCGACGGGGTATAATTCACCCCTCCACTTT
v_call: TRBV7-6
j_call: TRBJ1-6
d_call: NA
clone_size: many

cdr3_aa: CASSLIAGDLKFF
cdr3_nt: TGTGCCAGCAGTTTAATAGCGGGGGATTTGAAGTTCTTC
v_call: TRBV12-3/TRBV12-4
j_call: TRBJ2-1
d_call: TRBD2
clone_size: NA

cdr3_aa: CASSDQAVRNQPQHF
cdr3_nt: TGTGCCAGCAGTGACCAGGCTGTGCGCAATCAGCCCCAGCATTTT
v_call: TRBV2
j_call: TRBJ1-5
d_call: NA
clone_size: many

cdr3_aa: CSASGGTSARVANEQFF
cdr3_nt: TGCAGTGCTAGTGGGGGGACGAGTGCGCGGGTCGCCAATGAGCAGTTCTTC
v_call: TRBV20-1
j_call: TRBJ2-1
d_call: NA
clone_size: few

cdr3_aa: CASSSRLAGEGNEQFF
cdr3_nt: TGTGCCAGCAGCTCGCGACTAGCGGGGGAGGGCAATGAGCAGTTCTTC
v_call: TRBV7-2
j_call: TRBJ2-1
d_call: TRBD2
clone_size: many